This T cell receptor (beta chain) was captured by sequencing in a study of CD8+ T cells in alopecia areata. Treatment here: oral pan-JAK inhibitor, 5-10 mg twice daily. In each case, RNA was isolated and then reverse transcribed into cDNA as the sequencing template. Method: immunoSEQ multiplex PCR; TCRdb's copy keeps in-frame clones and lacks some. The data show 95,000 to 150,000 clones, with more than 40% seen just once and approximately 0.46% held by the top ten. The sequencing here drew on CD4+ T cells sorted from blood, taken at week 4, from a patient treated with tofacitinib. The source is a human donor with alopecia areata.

CDR3 coding DNA: TGCGCCAGCTGGCCCGGGGATAGCAATCAGCCCCAGCATTTT. As protein: CASWPGDSNQPQHF. This chain links TRBV5-1 with TRBJ1-5; D gene ambiguous. Germline V gene lookup returns CDR1 SGHRS and CDR2 YFSETQ. The CDR3 length is 14 residues. Deletions cut 7 bases from V and 0 bases from J, with 11 bases between. Looking up the rest from reference TRBV5-1 and TRBJ1-5 gives the full variable domain: KAGVTQTPRYLIKTRGQQVTLSCSPISGHRSVSWYQQTPGQGLQFLFEYFSETQRNKGNFPGRFSGRQFSNSRSEMNVSTLELGDSALYLCASWPGDSNQPQHFGDGTRLSIL.